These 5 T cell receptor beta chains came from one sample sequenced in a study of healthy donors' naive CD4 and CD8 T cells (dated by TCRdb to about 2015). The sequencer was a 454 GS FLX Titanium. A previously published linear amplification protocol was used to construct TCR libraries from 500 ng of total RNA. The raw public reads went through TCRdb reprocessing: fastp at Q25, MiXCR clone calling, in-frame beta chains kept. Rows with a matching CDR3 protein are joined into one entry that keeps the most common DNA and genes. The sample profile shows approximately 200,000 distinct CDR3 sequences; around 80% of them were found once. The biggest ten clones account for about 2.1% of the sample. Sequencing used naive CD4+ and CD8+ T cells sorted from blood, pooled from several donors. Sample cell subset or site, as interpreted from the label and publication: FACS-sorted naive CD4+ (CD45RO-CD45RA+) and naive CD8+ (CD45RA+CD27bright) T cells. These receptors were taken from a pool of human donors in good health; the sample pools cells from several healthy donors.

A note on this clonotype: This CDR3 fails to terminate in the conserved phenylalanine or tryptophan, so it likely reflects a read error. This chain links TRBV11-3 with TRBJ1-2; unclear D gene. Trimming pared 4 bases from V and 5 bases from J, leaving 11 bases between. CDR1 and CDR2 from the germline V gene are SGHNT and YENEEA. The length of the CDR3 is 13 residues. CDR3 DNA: TGTGCCAGCAGCTCTACAGCGTTATATGGCTACACCCTC. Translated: CASSSTALYGYTL.

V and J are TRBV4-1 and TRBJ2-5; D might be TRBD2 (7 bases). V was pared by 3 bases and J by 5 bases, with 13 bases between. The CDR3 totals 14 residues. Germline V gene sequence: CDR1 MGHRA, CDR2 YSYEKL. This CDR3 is CASSHFGGRETQYF. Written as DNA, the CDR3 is TGCGCCAGCAGCCACTTCGGGGGGCGGGAGACCCAGTACTTC.

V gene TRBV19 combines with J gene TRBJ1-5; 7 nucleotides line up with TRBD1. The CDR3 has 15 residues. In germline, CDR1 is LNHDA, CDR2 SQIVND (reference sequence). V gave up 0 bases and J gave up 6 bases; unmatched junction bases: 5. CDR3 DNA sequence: TGTGCCAGTAGTATAGAAGGAGGGGGCGGTCAGCCCCAGCATTTT. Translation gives CASSIEGGGGQPQHF.

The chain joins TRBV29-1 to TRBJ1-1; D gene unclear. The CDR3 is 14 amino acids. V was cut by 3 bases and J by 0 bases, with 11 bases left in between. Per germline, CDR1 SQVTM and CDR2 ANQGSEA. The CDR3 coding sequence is TGCAGCGTTGAGATTGCGGGTTTGAACACTGAAGCTTTCTTT. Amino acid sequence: CSVEIAGLNTEAFF.

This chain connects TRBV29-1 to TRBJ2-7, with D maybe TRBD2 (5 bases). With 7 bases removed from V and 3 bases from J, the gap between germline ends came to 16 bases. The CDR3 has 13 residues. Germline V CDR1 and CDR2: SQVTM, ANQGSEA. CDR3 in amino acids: CSARVTNYYEQYF. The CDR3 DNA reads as TGCAGCGCCCGAGTGACTAATTACTACGAGCAGTACTTC.